Listed below are T cell receptor beta chains from one sample, sequenced in a study of CD8 T cells in Susac syndrome. TCRdb reprocessed the immunoSEQ multiplex PCR reads via MiXCR and lists one record per CDR3 protein. In the table there are about 47,000 distinct CDR3 sequences, more than 85% of which are singletons. The sequencing input was CD8+ T cells from PBMCs. Receptors originate from a human donor in good health. Both conserved end residues are part of each CDR3. A D gene is named only where the DNA matches it firmly. Not every row has a clone size; where given, it reads once, few, many or a size class.

d_call: TRBD1
j_call: TRBJ2-7
v_call: TRBV29-1
clone_size: NA
cdr3_nt: TGCAGCGTTGAAAATCCCCTTCGAAAATCGGACAGGGGCTACGAGCAGTACTTC
cdr3_aa: CSVENPLRKSDRGYEQYF

d_call: NA
j_call: TRBJ2-7
v_call: TRBV7-2
clone_size: NA
cdr3_nt: TGTGCCACCCAAGGGTCAGGGTCCTACGAGCAGTACTTC
cdr3_aa: CATQGSGSYEQYF

d_call: NA
j_call: TRBJ2-7
v_call: TRBV29-1
clone_size: NA
cdr3_nt: TGCAGCGTGACTCCCGGGACATCTCCCTACGAGCAGTACTTC
cdr3_aa: CSVTPGTSPYEQYF

d_call: TRBD2
j_call: TRBJ2-1
v_call: TRBV20-1
clone_size: NA
cdr3_nt: TGCAGTGCTAGTACAACTAGCGGGATGAGCTCCTACAATGAGCAGTTCTTC
cdr3_aa: CSASTTSGMSSYNEQFF

d_call: NA
j_call: TRBJ2-2
v_call: TRBV20-1
clone_size: NA
cdr3_nt: TGCAGTGCTTTCCCGACTGACACCGGGGAGCTGTTTTTT
cdr3_aa: CSAFPTDTGELFF

d_call: TRBD1
j_call: TRBJ1-2
v_call: TRBV5-8
clone_size: NA
cdr3_nt: TGTGCCAGCAGCCGTGGCAGGGGGTCTCCTCACTATGGCTACACCTTC
cdr3_aa: CASSRGRGSPHYGYTF

d_call: NA
j_call: TRBJ2-1
v_call: TRBV4-3
clone_size: NA
cdr3_nt: TGCGCCAGCAGCCAAGGCCCGGGACACTACAATGAGCAGTTCTTC
cdr3_aa: CASSQGPGHYNEQFF

d_call: NA
j_call: TRBJ2-5
v_call: TRBV7-9
clone_size: NA
cdr3_nt: TGTGCCAGCAGTTGGACCCAAGAGACCCAGTACTTC
cdr3_aa: CASSWTQETQYF

d_call: NA
j_call: TRBJ1-1
v_call: TRBV28
clone_size: NA
cdr3_nt: TGTGCCAGCAGTTTACAGACAGAAGCGTACACTGAAGCTTTCTTT
cdr3_aa: CASSLQTEAYTEAFF

d_call: NA
j_call: TRBJ1-1
v_call: TRBV29-1
clone_size: NA
cdr3_nt: TGCAGCGTTGACCCTGTGTTCGACACTGAAGCTTTCTTT
cdr3_aa: CSVDPVFDTEAFF

d_call: TRBD2
j_call: TRBJ2-5
v_call: TRBV3-1
clone_size: NA
cdr3_nt: TGTGCCAGCAGCCGGGAACTAGCGGGAGAAAAGACCCAGTACTTC
cdr3_aa: CASSRELAGEKTQYF

d_call: NA
j_call: TRBJ2-1
v_call: TRBV16
clone_size: NA
cdr3_nt: TGTGCCAGCAGCGGACCTGCGGTCGTTAACAATGAGCAGTTCTTC
cdr3_aa: CASSGPAVVNNEQFF

d_call: NA
j_call: TRBJ2-7
v_call: TRBV20-1
clone_size: NA
cdr3_nt: TGCAGTGCTAGAGACCTCGCCGGGGCAGCTAAGCCCTACGAGCAGTACTTC
cdr3_aa: CSARDLAGAAKPYEQYF

d_call: TRBD2
j_call: TRBJ2-7
v_call: TRBV20-1
clone_size: few
cdr3_nt: TGCAGTGCTGTTGGGACTAGCGGGTTTACCTACGAGCAGTACTTC
cdr3_aa: CSAVGTSGFTYEQYF

d_call: NA
j_call: TRBJ2-4
v_call: TRBV20-1
clone_size: NA
cdr3_nt: TGCAGTGCTAGGGGGATCGTAGACAACCTAAACATTCAGTACTTC
cdr3_aa: CSARGIVDNLNIQYF

d_call: NA
j_call: TRBJ1-2
v_call: TRBV5-4
clone_size: NA
cdr3_nt: TGTGCCAGCAGCTTGGGTGAGGGCCCCCCGCACTATGGCTACACCTTC
cdr3_aa: CASSLGEGPPHYGYTF

d_call: NA
j_call: TRBJ1-2
v_call: TRBV20-1
clone_size: NA
cdr3_nt: TGCAGTGCCACAGCTCAGCGACGGGAGGGGGACTATGGCTACACCTTC
cdr3_aa: CSATAQRREGDYGYTF

d_call: TRBD1
j_call: TRBJ2-2
v_call: TRBV7-9
clone_size: NA
cdr3_nt: TGTGCCAGCAGCTTGCCACAGGGGGCTGGCGGGGAGCTGTTTTTT
cdr3_aa: CASSLPQGAGGELFF

d_call: NA
j_call: TRBJ1-1
v_call: TRBV13
clone_size: NA
cdr3_nt: TGTGCCAGCAGCCCGGGTCCGAGTTGGGCTCAGAACACTGAAGCTTTCTTT
cdr3_aa: CASSPGPSWAQNTEAFF

d_call: NA
j_call: TRBJ2-2
v_call: TRBV6-1
clone_size: NA
cdr3_nt: TGTGCCAGCAGGCCCCCGGGGGCCGGGGAGCTGTTTTTT
cdr3_aa: CASRPPGAGELFF

d_call: NA
j_call: TRBJ2-7
v_call: TRBV7-9
clone_size: NA
cdr3_nt: TGTGCCAGCAGCCCCCAGGGGCGAGAGGGTCTCAACGAGCAGTACTTC
cdr3_aa: CASSPQGREGLNEQYF

d_call: TRBD1
j_call: TRBJ2-1
v_call: TRBV13
clone_size: NA
cdr3_nt: TGTGCCAGCAGCGAGGACAGGTCTACCTACAATGAGCAGTTCTTC
cdr3_aa: CASSEDRSTYNEQFF

d_call: NA
j_call: TRBJ1-2
v_call: TRBV7-9
clone_size: NA
cdr3_nt: TGTGCCAGCAGCCGGGACGGGACCGCTACTAACTATGGCTACACCTTC
cdr3_aa: CASSRDGTATNYGYTF

d_call: TRBD1
j_call: TRBJ2-7
v_call: TRBV7-9
clone_size: NA
cdr3_nt: TGTGCCAGCATGGACAGGACGGACTACGAGCAGTACTTC
cdr3_aa: CASMDRTDYEQYF

d_call: NA
j_call: TRBJ2-1
v_call: TRBV7-2
clone_size: NA
cdr3_nt: TGTGCCAGCAGCTCGGGCCCCCTAGTTATGGGTCCGGTGGGCCTGTTCTTC
cdr3_aa: CASSSGPLVMGPVGLFF

d_call: NA
j_call: TRBJ1-1
v_call: TRBV9
clone_size: NA
cdr3_nt: TGTGCCAGCAGCGTCGGGGGCTCTTTGAACACTGAAGCTTTCTTT
cdr3_aa: CASSVGGSLNTEAFF

d_call: NA
j_call: TRBJ2-7
v_call: TRBV12-3/TRBV12-4
clone_size: once
cdr3_nt: TGTGCCAGCAGCTTCAGGGGGGGTAGCGGGACCGACGAGCAGTACTTC
cdr3_aa: CASSFRGGSGTDEQYF

d_call: TRBD2
j_call: TRBJ2-5
v_call: TRBV13
clone_size: NA
cdr3_nt: TGTGCCAGCAGCTTCAGGGAGCGGGAGGCCCGAGAGACCCAGTACTTC
cdr3_aa: CASSFREREARETQYF

d_call: NA
j_call: TRBJ2-7
v_call: TRBV5-6
clone_size: NA
cdr3_nt: TGTGCCAGCAGCTTGGGCCCCAACTACGAGCAGTACTTC
cdr3_aa: CASSLGPNYEQYF

d_call: NA
j_call: TRBJ2-1
v_call: TRBV7-9
clone_size: NA
cdr3_nt: TGTGCCAGCAGCTTGCATCCTAATGAGCAGTTCTTC
cdr3_aa: CASSLHPNEQFF

d_call: NA
j_call: TRBJ2-5
v_call: TRBV19
clone_size: NA
cdr3_nt: TGTGCCAGTAGTATCGGGTCAGCCCTTCAAGAGACCCAGTACTTC
cdr3_aa: CASSIGSALQETQYF

d_call: TRBD1
j_call: TRBJ2-7
v_call: TRBV13
clone_size: NA
cdr3_nt: TGTGCCAGCAGCCCAGAAGGTGGGACAGGGGGCTTCTACGAGCAGTACTTC
cdr3_aa: CASSPEGGTGGFYEQYF

d_call: NA
j_call: TRBJ1-1
v_call: TRBV20-1
clone_size: NA
cdr3_nt: TGCAGTGCTAGATCGGGGAACACTGAAGCTTTCTTT
cdr3_aa: CSARSGNTEAFF

d_call: NA
j_call: TRBJ2-7
v_call: TRBV11-2
clone_size: NA
cdr3_nt: TGTGCCAGCAGCTTAGATCGGAGACTAATCTCCTACGAGCAGTACTTC
cdr3_aa: CASSLDRRLISYEQYF

d_call: TRBD1
j_call: TRBJ2-4
v_call: TRBV20-1
clone_size: NA
cdr3_nt: TGCAGTGCTAGAGATGACAGGGAGACCAAAAACATTCAGTACTTC
cdr3_aa: CSARDDRETKNIQYF

d_call: NA
j_call: TRBJ2-7
v_call: TRBV10-3
clone_size: NA
cdr3_nt: TGTGCCATCAGTGGACGGCCATCGCTCCCCGAGCAGTACTTC
cdr3_aa: CAISGRPSLPEQYF

d_call: TRBD1
j_call: TRBJ1-2
v_call: TRBV15
clone_size: NA
cdr3_nt: TGTGCCACCAGCAGAGATCGGGGACAGGGAAATGGCTACACCTTC
cdr3_aa: CATSRDRGQGNGYTF

d_call: NA
j_call: TRBJ2-3
v_call: TRBV7-9
clone_size: NA
cdr3_nt: TGTGCCAGCAGCCCCCCGCGCGGGGCGCCCACAGATACGCAGTATTTT
cdr3_aa: CASSPPRGAPTDTQYF

d_call: TRBD2
j_call: TRBJ2-7
v_call: TRBV3-1
clone_size: few
cdr3_nt: TGTGCCAGCAGCCACGGATTCGGCGGGAGTTACGAGCAGTACTTC
cdr3_aa: CASSHGFGGSYEQYF

d_call: TRBD2
j_call: TRBJ2-7
v_call: TRBV7-8
clone_size: NA
cdr3_nt: TGTGCCAGCAGCTTTTTCGCAGGGACTACCTACGAGCAGTACTTC
cdr3_aa: CASSFFAGTTYEQYF

d_call: TRBD1
j_call: TRBJ2-3
v_call: TRBV7-9
clone_size: once
cdr3_nt: TGTGCCAGCAGCTCGACAGGGGGCAGCACAGATACGCAGTATTTT
cdr3_aa: CASSSTGGSTDTQYF

d_call: NA
j_call: TRBJ1-2
v_call: TRBV14
clone_size: NA
cdr3_nt: TGTGCCAGCAGCCAAGAAATTAGGGGGACACATGGCTACACCTTC
cdr3_aa: CASSQEIRGTHGYTF

d_call: TRBD2
j_call: TRBJ2-1
v_call: TRBV9
clone_size: NA
cdr3_nt: TGTGCCAGCAGCGTAGATGGTAGCGGGGGCAATGAGCAGTTCTTC
cdr3_aa: CASSVDGSGGNEQFF

d_call: NA
j_call: TRBJ1-2
v_call: TRBV6-5
clone_size: NA
cdr3_nt: TGTGCCAGCAGTTATTTCGACGGGAACTATGGCTACACCTTC
cdr3_aa: CASSYFDGNYGYTF

d_call: NA
j_call: TRBJ2-1
v_call: TRBV7-2
clone_size: NA
cdr3_nt: TGTGCCAGCAGTCGGGCCGGGGTAAGGGATGAGCAGTTCTTC
cdr3_aa: CASSRAGVRDEQFF

d_call: TRBD2
j_call: TRBJ2-3
v_call: TRBV30
clone_size: NA
cdr3_nt: TGTGCCTGGAGTGATGCACTAGCGGGAGATACGCAGTATTTT
cdr3_aa: CAWSDALAGDTQYF